This T cell receptor beta chain was documented in a study of response to subunit inactivated influenza vaccine. CDR3 size: 13 residues. V gave up 6 bases and J gave up 1 base, with 10 bases separating them. Per the germline V gene, CDR1 is DFQATT and CDR2 is SNEGSKA (reference sequence). This clonotype was picked up a small number of times. Its antigen is unidentified. TCRdb analysed the RT-PCR reads with MiXCR anew, one entry per CDR3 protein. The data contain 560,000 or so distinct CDR3 sequences, about 8% of them singletons. Study-level results: With each seasonal influenza vaccination, the authors suggested, few new T cells are recruited.

The chain couples TRBV20-1 to TRBJ1-5; no definite D call. The sequence derives from a man between 50 and 69 years old who received an inactivated influenza vaccine. Sequencing was performed on PBMCs from blood, taken less than 30 months after vaccination. The CDR3 DNA sequence: TGCAGTGCCTCGAGGGCCAGCAATCAGCCCCAGCATTTT. Residues: CSASRASNQPQHF.